The next 4 T cell receptor beta chains were all read from a single sample in a study of Graves' ophthalmopathy and Graves' hyperthyroidism. The sequenced template was RNA, covering the TCR beta CDR3 region. First-round RT-PCR used HTBI primers; second-round multiplex PCR followed. TCRdb passed the multiplex PCR reads through MiXCR, listing each CDR3 protein once. The sample records roughly 1.1 million distinct CDR3 sequences, roughly two fifths being singletons. The specimen was peripheral blood or thyroid tissue (not recorded which). These receptors all come from an adult man with Graves' hyperthyroidism.

CDR3 nucleotide sequence: TGTGCCAGCAGTGATTTGAGGGGTGCCTACGAGCAGTACTTC. Residues: CASSDLRGAYEQYF. The J gene is TRBJ2-7, the V gene TRBV6-5, with D possibly called TRBD1 or TRBD2 (5 bases each). CDR3 length equals 14 residues. Germline loops: CDR1 MNHEY, CDR2 SVGAGI. V was pared by 5 bases and J by 2 bases, with 13 bases between.

In its sample, this clonotype was seen many times. The chain joins TRBV7-2 to TRBJ1-6, with 8 bases lining up with TRBD1. Trimming cost V 5 bases and J 11 bases; bases outside gene matches: 5. CDR1 and CDR2 from the germline V gene are SGHTA and FQGNSA. The CDR3 extends over 13 amino acids. CDR3 in DNA: TGTGCCAGCAGCCGTGGACAGGGTACACCCCTCCACTTT. It translates to CASSRGQGTPLHF. The whole variable domain, remainder taken from reference TRBV7-2 and TRBJ1-6, is GAGVSQSPSNKVTEKGKDVELRCDPISGHTALYWYRQSLGQGLEFLIYFQGNSAPDKSGLPSDRFSAERTGGSVSTLTIQRTQQEDSAVYLCASSRGQGTPLHFGNGTRLTVT.

This rearrangement joins TRBV5-1 to TRBJ1-2; 8 positions agree with TRBD1. The V gene's germline CDR1 is SGHRS and CDR2 YFSETQ. The CDR3 is made up of 14 amino acids. After removal of 4 bases from V and 4 bases from J, the junction contained 6 bases not matched to a gene. The CDR3 region is CASSALDRGYGYTF. DNA of the CDR3: TGCGCCAGCAGCGCCCTAGACAGGGGCTATGGCTACACCTTC.

The chain carries TRBV9 and TRBJ1-5; D remains unclear. Germline CDR1 is SGDLS and CDR2 is YYNGEE. CDR3 size: 12 residues. Trimming left V 5 bases short and J 6 bases short, with 9 bases between. The CDR3 reads CASSWGSQPQHF. The CDR3 DNA sequence: TGTGCCAGCAGTTGGGGAAGTCAGCCCCAGCATTTT.